The 21 T cell receptor beta chains given below trace back to one sample, sequenced in a study of blood T cells in healthy people across ages. The second PCR ran about 6 to 12 cycles with a sample-barcoded 5' primer and J-beta primers. Using its own MiXCR run on the 5' RACE reads, TCRdb lists one record per CDR3 protein. This table holds about 1.8 million distinct CDR3 sequences, less than 50% found once. The sequencing sample was made of blood. Source of these receptors: a woman in her thirties or forties in good health.

The V and J genes are TRBV15 and TRBJ2-1; 9 bases map to TRBD2. V lost 1 base and J lost 7; bases outside the gene matches: 8. Germline V gene lookup returns CDR1 LNHNV and CDR2 YYDKDF (reference sequence). CDR3 size: 16 residues. This CDR3 reads CATSRGAGGTSNEQFF. The CDR3 DNA is TGTGCCACCAGCAGAGGAGCGGGGGGCACTTCAAATGAGCAGTTCTTC.

The chain recombines TRBV2 with TRBJ2-5; 8 positions match TRBD2. CDR3 length equals 14 residues. CDR1 and CDR2 from the germline V gene are SNHLY and FYNNEI. The ends lost 8 bases at V and 4 bases at J; junction bases unmatched: 9. CDR3 bases: TGTGCCAGCCCCGGGGGGGGCTCGGTAGAGACCCAGTACTTC. Protein: CASPGGGSVETQYF. Using reference TRBV2 and TRBJ2-5 for the parts outside the CDR3, the full variable domain is EPEVTQTPSHQVTQMGQEVILRCVPISNHLYFYWYRQILGQKVEFLVSFYNNEISEKSEIFDDQFSVERPDGSNFTLKIRSTKLEDSAMYFCASPGGGSVETQYFGPGTRLLVL.

This clonotype was detected only a few times. The rearrangement links TRBV7-9 to TRBJ1-5; TRBD1 aligns across 7 bases. Germline CDR1 and CDR2: SEHNR and FQNEAQ (reference sequence). J lost 4 bases, V lost 5 bases, and 8 bases had no gene match. This CDR3 has 15 amino acids. CDR3 sequence: CASSAGTADNQPQHF. The CDR3 DNA follows: TGTGCCAGCAGCGCCGGGACAGCTGATAATCAGCCCCAGCATTTT.

This clonotype has more than one count but fewer than ten. The V and J genes are TRBV4-1 and TRBJ2-1, with 9 bases that match TRBD1. CDR3 size: 16 residues. J was trimmed by 4 bases and V by 5 bases; bases with no gene match: 9. The germline CDR1 and CDR2 sequences are MGHRA and YSYEKL. The CDR3 nucleotides are TGCGCCAGCAGCTTCCCACAGGGGGCGCATTACAATGAGCAGTTCTTC. It encodes CASSFPQGAHYNEQFF.

The chain links TRBV6-2 or TRBV6-3 to TRBJ2-5; D not resolved. Germline assignment: CDR1 MNHEY and CDR2 SVGEGT. This CDR3 region has 13 residues. V was clipped by 1 base and J by 6 bases, with 9 bases between them. The CDR3 loop is CASSYFVGQTQYF. The CDR3 bases are TGTGCCAGCAGTTACTTCGTAGGACAGACCCAGTACTTC.

The sample holds a few counts of this clonotype. The chain is built from TRBV27 and TRBJ1-6, with D uncertain. V was trimmed by 6 bases and J by 0 bases, leaving 12 bases between them. Germline CDR1 reads MNHEY; CDR2 reads SMNVEV (reference sequence). CDR3 length equals 16 residues. The CDR3 coding sequence is TGTGCCAGCAGGGGAGGAGGGAACTCCTATAATTCACCCCTCCACTTT. Translated, it gives CASRGGGNSYNSPLHF.

The genes are TRBV9 and TRBJ2-3, with D possibly being TRBD1 or TRBD2 (5 bases each). CDR1 is SGDLS, CDR2 YYNGEE, per germline. Trimming stripped 0 bases from V and 8 bases from J, with 16 bases between. This CDR3 has 15 residues. The CDR3 spells CASSVAGGISGTQYF. Here the CDR3 DNA reads TGTGCCAGCAGCGTAGCTGGGGGTATTTCTGGTACGCAGTATTTT.

This clonotype was picked up a small number of times. The V gene is TRBV7-2, the J gene TRBJ1-5; the D is unclear. In germline, CDR1 is SGHTA, CDR2 FQGNSA. Trimming removed 3 bases at V and 4 bases at J, with 7 bases between. The CDR3 consists of 13 residues. Here the CDR3 reads CASSLRQNQPQHF. DNA of the CDR3: TGTGCCAGCAGCTTGAGACAAAATCAGCCCCAGCATTTT.

Comments on this clonotype: A much larger clone differs by one base, so this may be a read error. V usage is TRBV3-1 and J usage is TRBJ2-1; tentative D call: TRBD1 (6 bases). The J call is doubtful: the DNA matches TRBJ2-7 better. Germline CDR1 LGHDT, CDR2 YNNKEL (reference sequence). The CDR3 is 15 amino acids. CDR3 DNA sequence: TGTGCCAGCAGCCCAACCGGGACACACTCCTACGAGCAGTACTTC. It encodes CASSPTGTHSYEQYF.

This clonotype was counted once. This sequence joins TRBV12-3 or TRBV12-4 and TRBJ2-1; 10 positions agree with TRBD2. CDR3 length: 15 residues. V lost 3 bases and J lost 8; bases outside the gene matches: 7. DNA for the CDR3: TGTGCCAGCAGTTTCAGCGGGGGGGCCCCCGATGAGCAGTTCTTC. It translates to CASSFSGGAPDEQFF.

This clonotype was seen more than once but under ten times. The rearrangement links TRBV29-1 to TRBJ2-1, with TRBD1 matching 8 bases. The J segment lost 13 bases and the V segment lost 5 bases, leaving 4 bases of the junction unmatched. In germline, CDR1 is SQVTM, CDR2 ANQGSEA. The CDR3 consists of 10 residues. CDR3 protein: CSVLDREQFF. The CDR3 region has the DNA TGCAGCGTTCTGGACAGGGAACAGTTCTTC.

The chain is built from TRBV7-2 and TRBJ2-7, with 7 nucleotides matching TRBD1. The CDR3 consists of 14 residues. CDR1 and CDR2 (germline): SGHTA, FQGNSA. The junction had 11 bases not matched to a gene; V was cut back by 7 bases and J by 5 bases. CDR3 nucleotides: TGTGCCAGCACCCTGGACAGGAATCCCCACGAGCAGTACTTC. Its translation is CASTLDRNPHEQYF.

V is TRBV2 and J is TRBJ2-5, with TRBD1 matching over 7 bases. The J call may be mistaken, given a closer DNA end match to TRBJ2-7. Germline-derived CDR1 and CDR2 are SNHLY and FYNNEI. The CDR3 spans 15 residues. CDR3 sequence reads: CASMESGTVPYEQYF. The CDR3, as DNA: TGTGCCAGCATGGAATCCGGGACAGTTCCCTACGAGCAGTACTTC.

This clonotype has at least ten counts. The gene calls are TRBV4-2 and TRBJ2-5; 10 bases are shared with TRBD2. CDR1 and CDR2 (germline): LGHNA, YNFKEQ. V lost 0 bases and J lost 11; bases outside the gene matches: 12. This CDR3 is 16 amino acids long. The CDR3 loop reads CASSQDPTSGYNEQYF. The DNA of the CDR3 is TGTGCCAGCAGCCAAGATCCGACTAGCGGGTACAATGAGCAGTACTTC.

The V gene is TRBV6-5, the J gene TRBJ2-1; a weak D match, TRBD2 (6 bases). The CDR3 is 12 residues long. Germline lookup yields CDR1 MNHEY and CDR2 SVGAGI. V shed 8 bases and J shed 4 bases, with 9 bases lying between them. The CDR3 loop is CASQGLYNEQFF. Written as DNA, the CDR3 is TGTGCCAGCCAGGGACTTTACAATGAGCAGTTCTTC.

Notes on this clonotype: A much larger clone differs from this one at a single base, so this may be a read error. The chain is built from TRBV7-9 and TRBJ2-5, with TRBD2 identical over 8 bases. CDR3 length: 15 residues. Germline V gives CDR1 SEHNR, CDR2 FQNEAQ (reference sequence). In DNA form, the CDR3 reads TGTGCCAGCAGCTTAGGCGGGGGGCTCCAAAAGACCCAGTACTTC. This encodes CASSLGGGLQKTQYF. The complete variable domain, with remaining parts taken from reference TRBV7-9 and TRBJ2-5, reads DTGVSQNPRHKITKRGQNVTFRCDPISEHNRLYWYRQTLGQGPEFLTYFQNEAQLEKSRLLSDRFSAERPKGSFSTLEIQRTEQGDSAMYLCASSLGGGLQKTQYFGPGTRLLVL.

This clonotype turned up a few times. V and J are TRBV27 and TRBJ2-3; TRBD2 aligns across 14 bases. This CDR3 comprises 17 residues. The trim removed 3 bases at V and 4 bases at J, leaving 6 bases unmatched. Germline lookup yields CDR1 MNHEY and CDR2 SMNVEV (reference sequence). The CDR3 sequence: CASSFPTSGGAADTQYF. CDR3 bases: TGTGCCAGCAGTTTCCCGACTAGCGGGGGGGCGGCAGATACGCAGTATTTT.

V is TRBV9 and J is TRBJ2-3; the D gene is possibly TRBD2 (6 bases). CDR3 size: 15 residues. Trimming took 6 bases from V and 4 from J, leaving 18 bases between them. Germline V lookup: CDR1 SGDLS, CDR2 YYNGEE. The CDR3 DNA follows: TGTGCCAGCACCCAGTGGGGCGGGGTGGCAGATACGCAGTATTTT. Encoded protein: CASTQWGGVADTQYF. Together with reference TRBV9 and TRBJ2-3, the CDR3 gives the full variable domain: DSGVTQTPKHLITATGQRVTLRCSPRSGDLSVYWYQQSLDQGLQFLIQYYNGEERAKGNILERFSAQQFPDLHSELNLSSLELGDSALYFCASTQWGGVADTQYFGPGTRLTVL.

Worth noting for this clonotype: The junction does not match germline at one end; this may be a read error. The chain couples TRBV13 to TRBJ2-5; D not resolved. Germline V gives CDR1 PRHDT, CDR2 FYEKMQ (reference sequence). This CDR3 is 14 amino acids long. The CDR3 DNA follows: TGTGCCGGCAGCCTCAGGACGGTTCAAGAGACCCAGTACTTC. It encodes CAGSLRTVQETQYF.

This chain uses TRBV7-2 with TRBJ2-5; 12 bases match TRBD2. Unmatched junction bases numbered 12, after V lost 5 bases and J lost 5 bases. The CDR3 extends over 17 amino acids. The germline V gene has CDR1 SGHTA and CDR2 FQGNSA. The CDR3, as DNA: TGTGCCAGCAGCCGCCTCCTAGCGGGGGGGCGATTGGAGACCCAGTACTTC. Protein sequence: CASSRLLAGGRLETQYF.

The rearrangement uses TRBV10-3 and TRBJ2-1; D is unclear. The assigned J gene may be wrong: the sequence end matches TRBJ2-7 better. Germline V CDR1 and CDR2: ENHRY, SYGVKD. This CDR3 has 16 residues. The CDR3 nucleotides read TGTGCCATCAGTGGCCTTGACACCGTACAGTACAATGAGCAGTACTTC. Translating gives CAISGLDTVQYNEQYF.